The 20 T cell receptor beta chains below all came from one sample that was sequenced in a study of cytomegalovirus exposure and HLA in healthy donors (TCRdb year 2017). The receptor library was made with the immunoSEQ multiplex PCR assay. The multiplex PCR relied on a mix of 60 forward primers for TCR Vbeta segments and 13 reverse primers for TCR Jbeta segments. In its TCRdb copy, this immuneACCESS table keeps in-frame sequences only and misses some clones. Where compared with another copy, unresolved V genes explain less than half of these, and the others have no known cause. The table of this sample itemizes fewer than 150,000 clones. Together, the top ten hold around 3.6% of the sample. The sample comprised PBMCs. These receptors originate from a young man in good health and CMV-seronegative.

V and J are TRBV5-1 and TRBJ2-5, with a tentative D call TRBD2 (6 bases). Germline V gives CDR1 SGHRS, CDR2 YFSETQ. The CDR3 contains 14 residues. The V gene lost 4 bases and the J gene lost 5 bases, with 15 bases spanning the gap. In nucleotides, the CDR3 is TGCGCCAGCAGCCGCGGGACCCCAAGGGAGACCCAGTACTTC. Its translation: CASSRGTPRETQYF. Variable domain in full (rest from reference TRBV5-1 and TRBJ2-5): KAGVTQTPRYLIKTRGQQVTLSCSPISGHRSVSWYQQTPGQGLQFLFEYFSETQRNKGNFPGRFSGRQFSNSRSEMNVSTLELGDSALYLCASSRGTPRETQYFGPGTRLLVL.

The chain has TRBV6-1 and TRBJ1-1; the D is unclear. Trimming shortened V by 8 bases and J by 10 bases, and 8 bases separated the two germline ends. This CDR3 is 9 amino acids long. The germline V gene encodes CDR1 MNHNS and CDR2 SASEGT. DNA for the CDR3: TGTGCCAGCTCCCGGTTAGCTTTCTTT. This codes for CASSRLAFF.

The chain couples TRBV12-5 to TRBJ2-1, with TRBD2 as a possible D gene (5 bases). Germline loops: CDR1 LGHNT, CDR2 FRNRAP. CDR3 size: 14 residues. With 4 bases removed from V and 8 bases from J, the gap between germline ends came to 15 bases. The CDR3 DNA sequence: TGTGCTAGTGGTTCGTGGCGGGTAAGCGATGAGCAGTTCTTC. Translated: CASGSWRVSDEQFF. Variable domain in full (rest from reference TRBV12-5 and TRBJ2-1): DARVTQTPRHKVTEMGQEVTMRCQPILGHNTVFWYRQTMMQGLELLAYFRNRAPLDDSGMPKDRFSAEMPDATLATLKIQPSEPRDSAVYFCASGSWRVSDEQFFGPGTRLTVL.

The chain has TRBV6-6 and TRBJ2-7; tentative D call: TRBD2 (6 bases). V lost 6 bases and J lost 1, with 19 bases in between. Germline V gene lookup returns CDR1 MNHNY and CDR2 SVGAGI (reference sequence). The length of the CDR3 is 16 residues. CDR3 nucleotide sequence: TGTGCCAGCAGCGGGATGTCGGCGGGACGGTCCTACGAGCAGTACTTC. This translates into CASSGMSAGRSYEQYF.

The chain links TRBV5-8 to TRBJ2-3; 13 bases are shared with TRBD2. V gave up 4 bases and J gave up 6 bases; unmatched junction bases: 8. CDR3 length equals 16 residues. Germline CDR1 and CDR2: SGHTS and YDEGEE. The CDR3, as DNA: TGTGCCAGCAGCACGGGACTAGCGGGACTACAGGATACGCAGTATTTT. It codes for CASSTGLAGLQDTQYF.

The chain joins TRBV7-3 to TRBJ2-7; 8 nucleotides line up with TRBD2. V gave up 5 bases and J gave up 4 bases; unmatched junction bases: 10. Germline-derived CDR1 and CDR2 are SGHTA and FQGTGA. This CDR3 is built from 15 residues. The CDR3 DNA sequence: TGTGCCAGCAGCACTCAAGCGGGGGCGGGTTACGAGCAGTACTTC. As protein: CASSTQAGAGYEQYF.

V is TRBV5-6 and J is TRBJ1-2; D unclear. Deletions cut 1 base from V and 6 bases from J, with 13 bases between. CDR3 length equals 14 residues. Germline-derived CDR1 and CDR2 are SGHDT and YYEEEE. The CDR3 DNA follows: TGTGCCAGCAGCTTGTATCCGGGGAGAGATGGCTACACCTTC. Translated: CASSLYPGRDGYTF.

The gene calls are TRBV5-1 and TRBJ1-5; D is unresolved. Between the trimmed V and J ends, which lost 2 bases and 3 bases, there was a span of 12 bases. Looked up from germline, CDR1 is SGHRS and CDR2 is YFSETQ. CDR3 length: 15 residues. CDR3 DNA: TGCGCCAGCAGCTTTGCTTCAGGCCCCAATCAGCCCCAGCATTTT. It translates to CASSFASGPNQPQHF. Filled out from reference TRBV5-1 and TRBJ1-5, the complete variable domain reads KAGVTQTPRYLIKTRGQQVTLSCSPISGHRSVSWYQQTPGQGLQFLFEYFSETQRNKGNFPGRFSGRQFSNSRSEMNVSTLELGDSALYLCASSFASGPNQPQHFGDGTRLSIL.

The chain links TRBV6-5 to TRBJ1-2, with TRBD1 identical over 7 bases. CDR3 length: 14 amino acids. The ends lost 0 bases at V and 7 bases at J; junction bases unmatched: 5. Germline V gives CDR1 MNHEY, CDR2 SVGAGI. CDR3 in amino acids: CASSYSKGAGGYTF. The CDR3 bases are TGTGCCAGCAGTTACTCGAAGGGGGCGGGTGGCTACACCTTC.

CDR3 amino acids: CASTSPGLNTYEQYF. The CDR3 nucleotides read TGTGCCAGCACCTCCCCGGGACTAAACACCTACGAGCAGTACTTC. The chain is built from TRBV11-2 and TRBJ2-7, with 7 bases lining up with TRBD2. Unmatched junction bases numbered 11, after V lost 7 bases and J lost 2 bases. The CDR3 loop spans 15 amino acids. Per the germline V gene, CDR1 is SGHAT and CDR2 is FQNNGV.

V usage is TRBV5-6 and J usage is TRBJ1-5, with TRBD1 as a possible D gene (5 bases). V was cut by 4 bases and J by 3 bases, with 8 bases left in between. CDR3 length: 13 amino acids. Germline values: CDR1 SGHDT, CDR2 YYEEEE. CDR3 coding DNA: TGTGCCAGCAGCGAGGGACTCAATCAGCCCCAGCATTTT. This sequence encodes CASSEGLNQPQHF.

J is TRBJ1-2 and V is TRBV2; D ambiguous. V was shortened by 4 bases and J by 2 bases, with 11 bases between the two germline ends. The V gene's germline CDR1 is SNHLY and CDR2 FYNNEI. The length of the CDR3 is 14 residues. CDR3 in amino acids: CASSGERVNYGYTF. In DNA, the CDR3 is TGTGCCAGCAGTGGAGAGAGGGTGAACTATGGCTACACCTTC.

The V gene is TRBV4-1, the J gene TRBJ1-6; 7 bases fit TRBD1. This CDR3 region has 15 residues. With 0 bases clipped from V and 6 bases from J, the junction kept 2 bases outside the gene matches. Germline V gives CDR1 MGHRA, CDR2 YSYEKL. CDR3 residues: CASSQDRGANSPLHF. DNA for the CDR3: TGCGCCAGCAGCCAAGACAGGGGGGCTAATTCACCCCTCCACTTT.

The chain recombines TRBV15 with TRBJ2-3; D is ambiguous. CDR3 length: 16 residues. Germline lookup yields CDR1 LNHNV and CDR2 YYDKDF (reference sequence). Trimming removed 5 bases at V and 0 bases at J, with 15 bases between. CDR3 amino acids: CATSAREAASTDTQYF. As DNA, the CDR3 is TGTGCCACCAGCGCCCGTGAGGCAGCTAGCACAGATACGCAGTATTTT.

The gene calls are TRBV6-6 and TRBJ2-1; D is unresolved. Germline V gene lookup returns CDR1 MNHNY and CDR2 SVGAGI (reference sequence). The CDR3 sequence is 12 residues long. V was trimmed by 4 bases and J by 5 bases, leaving 6 bases between them. DNA of the CDR3: TGTGCCAGCAGTTTAAACAACAATGAGCAGTTCTTC. Its protein is CASSLNNNEQFF.

V and J are TRBV7-9 and TRBJ2-1, with 8 bases matching TRBD1. V shed 4 bases and J 8 bases; nucleotides not matched to a gene: 4. The CDR3 loop spans 13 amino acids. The germline V gene has CDR1 SEHNR and CDR2 FQNEAQ (reference sequence). CDR3 sequence: CASSSHRGDEQFF. The CDR3 bases are TGTGCCAGCAGCTCCCACAGGGGGGATGAGCAGTTCTTC.

The J gene is TRBJ2-4, the V gene TRBV11-2; TRBD1 agrees at 11 bases. CDR1 is SGHAT and CDR2 is FQNNGV in the germline V gene. The V and J ends lost 5 bases and 12 bases, in that order; junction bases with no gene match: 12. This CDR3 contains 15 residues. The CDR3: CASSPLYGTGGTQYF. Written as DNA, the CDR3 is TGTGCCAGCAGCCCATTATATGGGACAGGGGGGACTCAGTACTTC.

This rearrangement joins TRBV27 to TRBJ2-7; D perhaps matches TRBD2 (6 bases). V was shortened by 4 bases and J by 6 bases, with 22 bases between the two germline ends. Germline V lookup: CDR1 MNHEY, CDR2 SMNVEV (reference sequence). This CDR3 region has 16 residues. Here the CDR3 reads CASSSPEGLGAVEQYF. In DNA, the CDR3 is TGTGCCAGCAGTTCGCCCGAGGGACTGGGAGCAGTCGAGCAGTACTTC.

The CDR3 reads CASSASRGNQPQHF. In nucleotides, the CDR3 is TGTGCCAGCAGTGCTAGTCGGGGGAATCAGCCCCAGCATTTT. The V call is TRBV2, the J call TRBJ1-5, with TRBD1 as a possible D gene (5 bases). V lost 4 bases and J lost 4, with 11 bases in between. This CDR3 has 14 residues. The germline V gene encodes CDR1 SNHLY and CDR2 FYNNEI.

The chain carries TRBV29-1 and TRBJ2-7, with D maybe TRBD1 (6 bases). Germline V lookup: CDR1 SQVTM, CDR2 ANQGSEA. The CDR3 length is 15 residues. V was clipped by 1 base and J by 2 bases, with 15 bases between them. CDR3 DNA sequence: TGCAGCGTTGAAGGAGGGACACTTCCCACCTACGAGCAGTACTTC. Translating gives CSVEGGTLPTYEQYF.